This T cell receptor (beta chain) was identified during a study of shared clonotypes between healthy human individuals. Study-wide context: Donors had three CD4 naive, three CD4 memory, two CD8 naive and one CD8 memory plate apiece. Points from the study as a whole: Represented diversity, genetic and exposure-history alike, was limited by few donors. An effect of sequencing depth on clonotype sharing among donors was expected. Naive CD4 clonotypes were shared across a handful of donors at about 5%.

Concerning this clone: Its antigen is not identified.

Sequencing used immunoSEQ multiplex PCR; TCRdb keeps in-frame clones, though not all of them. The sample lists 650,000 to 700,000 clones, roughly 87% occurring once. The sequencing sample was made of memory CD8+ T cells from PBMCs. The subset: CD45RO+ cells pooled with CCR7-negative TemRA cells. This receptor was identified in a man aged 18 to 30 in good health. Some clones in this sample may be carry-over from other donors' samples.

The CDR3 DNA is TGCAGCGCGTATAGCGGGAGGACCTACAATGAGCAGTTCTTC. This sequence encodes CSAYSGRTYNEQFF. The rearrangement joins TRBV29-1 to TRBJ2-1, with TRBD2 matching over 10 bases. V dropped 7 bases and J dropped 2; count of bases not matched to a gene: 5. Per the germline V gene, CDR1 is SQVTM and CDR2 is ANQGSEA. The CDR3 runs to 14 residues.